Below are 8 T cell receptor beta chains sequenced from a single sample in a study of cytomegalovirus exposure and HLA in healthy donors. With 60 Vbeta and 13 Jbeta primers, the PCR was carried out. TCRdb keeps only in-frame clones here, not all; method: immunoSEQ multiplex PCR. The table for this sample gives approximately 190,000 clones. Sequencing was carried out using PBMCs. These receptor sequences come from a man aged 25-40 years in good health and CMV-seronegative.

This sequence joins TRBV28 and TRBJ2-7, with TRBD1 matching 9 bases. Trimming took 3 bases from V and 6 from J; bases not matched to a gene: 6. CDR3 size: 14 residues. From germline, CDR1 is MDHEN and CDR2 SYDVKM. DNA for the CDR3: TGTGCCAGCAGTTTGGTAGGACAGGGGACCGAGCAGTACTTC. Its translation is CASSLVGQGTEQYF.

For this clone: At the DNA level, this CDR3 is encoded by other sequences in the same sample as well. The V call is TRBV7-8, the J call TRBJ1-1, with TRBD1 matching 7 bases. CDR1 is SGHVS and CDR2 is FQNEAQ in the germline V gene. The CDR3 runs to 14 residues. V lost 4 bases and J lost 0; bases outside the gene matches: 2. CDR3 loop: CASSSTGMNTEAFF. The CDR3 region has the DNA TGTGCCAGCAGCTCGACAGGGATGAACACTGAAGCTTTCTTT. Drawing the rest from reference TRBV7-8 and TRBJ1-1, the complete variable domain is GAGVSQSPRYKVAKRGQDVALRCDPISGHVSLFWYQQALGQGPEFLTYFQNEAQLDKSGLPSDRFFAERPEGSVSTLKIQRTQQEDSAVYLCASSSTGMNTEAFFGQGTRLTVV.

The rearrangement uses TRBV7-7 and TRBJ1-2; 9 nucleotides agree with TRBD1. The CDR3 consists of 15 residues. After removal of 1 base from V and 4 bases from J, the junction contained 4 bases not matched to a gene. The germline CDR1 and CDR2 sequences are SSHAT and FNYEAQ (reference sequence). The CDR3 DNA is TGTGCCAGCAGCTTAGTTCGGGACAGGGTCTATGGCTACACCTTC. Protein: CASSLVRDRVYGYTF.

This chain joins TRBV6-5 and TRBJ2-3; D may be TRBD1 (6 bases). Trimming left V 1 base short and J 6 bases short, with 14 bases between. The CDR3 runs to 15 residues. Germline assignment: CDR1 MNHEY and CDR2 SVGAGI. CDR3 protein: CASSYYGWGLDTQYF. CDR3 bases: TGTGCCAGCAGTTACTACGGGTGGGGGCTCGATACGCAGTATTTT.

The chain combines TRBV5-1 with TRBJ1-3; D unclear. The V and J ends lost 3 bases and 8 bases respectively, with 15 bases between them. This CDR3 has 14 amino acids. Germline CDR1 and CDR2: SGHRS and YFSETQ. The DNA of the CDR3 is TGCGCCAGCAGCTACGGAGACGGGTGGGACACCATATATTTT. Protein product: CASSYGDGWDTIYF.

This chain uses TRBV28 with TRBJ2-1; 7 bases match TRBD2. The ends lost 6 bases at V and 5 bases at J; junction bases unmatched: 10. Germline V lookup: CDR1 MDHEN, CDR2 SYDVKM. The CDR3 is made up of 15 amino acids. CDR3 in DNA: TGTGCCAGCAGCAAGACCCGGGACTACAACAATGAGCAGTTCTTC. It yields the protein CASSKTRDYNNEQFF.

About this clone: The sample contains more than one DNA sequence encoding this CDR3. This chain's CDR3 is CASSSGQANTEAFF. The DNA of the CDR3 is TGTGCCAGCAGCTCAGGACAGGCGAACACTGAAGCTTTCTTT. The rearrangement links TRBV7-2 to TRBJ1-1; 7 bases line up with TRBD1. V dropped 4 bases and J dropped 1; count of bases not matched to a gene: 3. Per the germline V gene, CDR1 is SGHTA and CDR2 is FQGNSA. The CDR3 spans 14 residues.

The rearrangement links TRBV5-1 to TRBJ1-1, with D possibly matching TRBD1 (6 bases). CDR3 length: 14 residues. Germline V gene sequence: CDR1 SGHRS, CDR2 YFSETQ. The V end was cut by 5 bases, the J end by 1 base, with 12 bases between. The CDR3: CASSRLGQNTEAFF. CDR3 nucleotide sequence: TGCGCCAGCAGTCGACTGGGACAGAACACTGAAGCTTTCTTT.